The next 17 T cell receptor beta chains were all read from a single sample in a study of shared clonotypes between healthy human individuals. Produced via immunoSEQ multiplex PCR; TCRdb's table is partial and in-frame only. The sample lists hundreds of thousands of clones, 90% to 97% seen once, with about 0.064% in the top ten. Sequences were obtained from naive CD4+ T cells sorted from blood. As for subset: CD45RA+ positively selected. These receptors came from a woman in her twenties or thirties in good health.

V gene TRBV28 combines with J gene TRBJ1-1; the D gene is possibly TRBD1 (5 bases). V was cut by 5 bases and J by 3 bases, with 10 bases left in between. The V gene's germline CDR1 is MDHEN and CDR2 SYDVKM. The CDR3 has 13 amino acids. CDR3 DNA: TGTGCCAGCAGTCGATCAGGGTACACTGAAGCTTTCTTT. As protein: CASSRSGYTEAFF.

V is TRBV5-1 and J is TRBJ2-7; 11 bases fit TRBD1. The CDR3 has 14 residues. V shed 8 bases and J 0 bases; nucleotides not matched to a gene: 4. Germline V gene lookup returns CDR1 SGHRS and CDR2 YFSETQ. This chain's CDR3 is CASSGTGGSYEQYF. The CDR3 DNA reads TGCGCCAGTTCCGGGACAGGGGGCTCCTACGAGCAGTACTTC.

The rearrangement uses TRBV28 and TRBJ1-2; the D gene is possibly TRBD1 (5 bases). Trimming removed 5 bases from V and 6 bases from J, with 16 bases in between. Germline-derived CDR1 and CDR2 are MDHEN and SYDVKM. The CDR3 length is 14 residues. The CDR3 DNA follows: TGTGCCAGCAGTGACGATGGGGCAATTGATGGCTACACCTTC. Amino acids: CASSDDGAIDGYTF.

The chain links TRBV28 to TRBJ2-7, with D perhaps TRBD2 (6 bases). The CDR3 contains 16 residues. CDR1 is MDHEN and CDR2 is SYDVKM in the germline V gene. V dropped 10 bases and J dropped 0 bases, with 22 bases sitting between them. The CDR3 protein is CATQAPPGESSYEQYF. The CDR3 bases are TGTGCCACCCAAGCCCCGCCGGGGGAGAGCTCCTACGAGCAGTACTTC.

This chain connects TRBV2 to TRBJ2-5; 9 bases match TRBD2. The J call is doubtful: the DNA matches TRBJ2-7 better. CDR1 SNHLY and CDR2 FYNNEI come from the germline V gene. The CDR3 loop spans 14 amino acids. The CDR3 region has the DNA TGTGCCAGCAGTGTTGCGGGAGGGAACCACGAGCAGTACTTC. As protein: CASSVAGGNHEQYF.

The chain recombines TRBV7-9 with TRBJ2-7; D uncertain. The ends were cut back, 5 bases at V and 4 bases at J, with 12 bases in the middle. The CDR3 runs 13 residues. Germline V gives CDR1 SEHNR, CDR2 FQNEAQ (reference sequence). Written as DNA, the CDR3 is TGTGCCAGCAGCCTAGGACGTCTTTACGAGCAGTACTTC. This gives the protein CASSLGRLYEQYF. Variable domain in full (rest from reference TRBV7-9 and TRBJ2-7): DTGVSQNPRHKITKRGQNVTFRCDPISEHNRLYWYRQTLGQGPEFLTYFQNEAQLEKSRLLSDRFSAERPKGSFSTLEIQRTEQGDSAMYLCASSLGRLYEQYFGPGTRLTVT.

V and J are TRBV5-1 and TRBJ2-1, with 7 bases identical to TRBD2. Trimming at V came to 6 bases and at J to 7 bases, leaving 7 bases not matched to a gene. Germline loops: CDR1 SGHRS, CDR2 YFSETQ. The CDR3 length is 13 residues. The CDR3 region is CASNGGGPNEQFF. DNA for the CDR3: TGCGCCAGCAATGGGGGAGGGCCGAATGAGCAGTTCTTC.

This chain links TRBV7-9 with TRBJ2-7; no reliable D call. The CDR3 loop spans 11 amino acids. Trimming took 5 bases from V and 6 from J, leaving 8 bases between them. From germline, CDR1 is SEHNR and CDR2 FQNEAQ (reference sequence). The CDR3, as DNA: TGTGCCAGCAGCAACCTCGGCGAGCAGTACTTC. Translation gives CASSNLGEQYF.

With respect to this clone: This same CDR3 is encoded by further DNA sequences in the sample. The CDR3 protein is CASSSGQRNTEAFF. CDR3 nucleotides: TGTGCCAGCAGTTCGGGACAGCGGAACACTGAAGCTTTCTTT. The V and J genes are TRBV28 and TRBJ1-1; 7 bases are a match to TRBD1. CDR3 length: 14 residues. The V segment lost 4 bases and the J segment 1 base; nucleotides outside the gene matches: 3. The V gene's germline CDR1 is MDHEN and CDR2 SYDVKM.

The chain joins TRBV28 to TRBJ2-3; D remains ambiguous. Trimming shortened V by 3 bases and J by 0 bases, and 7 bases separated the two germline ends. Germline CDR1 and CDR2: MDHEN and SYDVKM. This CDR3 contains 14 residues. The CDR3 is CASSLAASTDTQYF. CDR3 DNA sequence: TGTGCCAGCAGTTTGGCAGCTAGCACAGATACGCAGTATTTT.

This sequence joins TRBV5-4 and TRBJ2-3; 11 nucleotides agree with TRBD2. The V and J ends lost 5 bases and 4 bases, in that order; junction bases with no gene match: 9. This CDR3 contains 16 residues. CDR1 and CDR2 (germline): SGHNT, YYREEE (reference sequence). DNA of the CDR3: TGTGCCAGCAGGGACACTAGCGGGAGTTGGTCAGATACGCAGTATTTT. Its protein product is CASRDTSGSWSDTQYF.

The V and J genes are TRBV7-8 and TRBJ2-7; maybe TRBD2 (6 bases). This CDR3 contains 15 residues. Between the trimmed V and J ends, which lost 5 bases and 5 bases, there was a span of 19 bases. CDR1 and CDR2 from the germline V gene are SGHVS and FQNEAQ. CDR3 in DNA: TGTGCCAGCAGCCCCCCCCGGGTGGGACTCCACGAGCAGTACTTC. Translated: CASSPPRVGLHEQYF.

The CDR3 is CASSSRAGYEQYF. CDR3 DNA: TGTGCCAGCAGCTCCAGGGCGGGGTACGAGCAGTACTTC. This sequence joins TRBV7-2 and TRBJ2-7; possible D gene TRBD2, 6 bases. The CDR3 loop spans 13 amino acids. V lost 4 bases, J lost 4 bases, and 11 bases lay in between. Germline V gives CDR1 SGHTA, CDR2 FQGNSA.

This clone has more than one count but fewer than ten. The gene calls are TRBV2 and TRBJ2-2; D is uncertain. The CDR3 is 11 residues long. Germline CDR1 reads SNHLY; CDR2 reads FYNNEI. Trimming took off 6 bases at V and 4 bases at J, with 3 bases between the two ends. The DNA for the CDR3 is TGTGCCAGCAGCCTCACCGGGGAGCTGTTTTTT. It codes for CASSLTGELFF.

V and J are TRBV5-5 and TRBJ2-7, with 9 bases that match TRBD2. The germline CDR1 and CDR2 sequences are SGHKS and YYEKEE (reference sequence). Unmatched junction bases numbered 1, after V lost 0 bases and J lost 3 bases. The CDR3 is 14 amino acids. The DNA of the CDR3 is TGTGCCAGCAGCTTGGAGCGGGAGGACTACGAGCAGTACTTC. This translates into CASSLEREDYEQYF. The variable domain in full, completed from reference TRBV5-5 and TRBJ2-7, reads DAGVTQSPTHLIKTRGQQVTLRCSPISGHKSVSWYQQVLGQGPQFIFQYYEKEERGRGNFPDRFSARQFPNYSSELNVNALLLGDSALYLCASSLEREDYEQYFGPGTRLTVT.

This sequence joins TRBV5-4 and TRBJ2-3, with D unresolved. The CDR3 is made up of 12 amino acids. The V gene lost 3 bases and the J gene lost 8 bases, with 10 bases spanning the gap. Germline CDR1 and CDR2: SGHNT and YYREEE (reference sequence). The CDR3 protein is CASSSTVGTQYF. The CDR3 nucleotides are TGTGCCAGCAGCTCCACCGTGGGTACGCAGTATTTT.

This rearrangement joins TRBV29-1 to TRBJ2-1; D possibly corresponds to TRBD2 (6 bases). Trimming removed 5 bases from V and 6 bases from J, with 17 bases in between. The germline V gene encodes CDR1 SQVTM and CDR2 ANQGSEA. The CDR3 extends over 14 amino acids. The CDR3 protein is CSVLLARLSNEQFF. The CDR3 region has the DNA TGCAGCGTTCTCCTAGCGAGACTTAGCAATGAGCAGTTCTTC.